Sequencing of this T cell receptor (beta chain) was carried out in a study of breast tumors, draining lymph nodes, adjacent tissues. Study-level points and caveats: Findings are consistent with lymph node origin and intratumoral expansion of most tumor T cells. The lymph node origin of tumor T cells was framed as consistent with a hypothesis, not demonstrated. Compared with lymph nodes, tumors were less diverse; compared with nontumor tissue, more.

Via MiXCR, TCRdb re-called the multiplex PCR reads, giving one row per CDR3 protein. Of approximately 200,000 distinct CDR3 sequences listed, roughly 31% are singletons. Worth noting for this clonotype: What it binds is not known. One end of the junction fails to match germline, which may point to a read error.

Breast cancer patients provided tissue from their axillary draining lymph nodes. The germline V gene encodes CDR1 DFQATT and CDR2 SNEGSKA (reference sequence). The CDR3 has 13 amino acids. The chain joins TRBV20-1 to TRBJ2-5, with 7 bases identical to TRBD1. The sequence was obtained from a female donor with breast cancer. Some clones in this sample may be carry-over from other donors' samples. Sequences were obtained from axillary lymph node tissue. The CDR3 loop reads CSVRLGGGETQYF. Written as DNA, the CDR3 is TGCAGTGTTAGATTAGGGGGCGGAGAGACCCAGTACTTT.